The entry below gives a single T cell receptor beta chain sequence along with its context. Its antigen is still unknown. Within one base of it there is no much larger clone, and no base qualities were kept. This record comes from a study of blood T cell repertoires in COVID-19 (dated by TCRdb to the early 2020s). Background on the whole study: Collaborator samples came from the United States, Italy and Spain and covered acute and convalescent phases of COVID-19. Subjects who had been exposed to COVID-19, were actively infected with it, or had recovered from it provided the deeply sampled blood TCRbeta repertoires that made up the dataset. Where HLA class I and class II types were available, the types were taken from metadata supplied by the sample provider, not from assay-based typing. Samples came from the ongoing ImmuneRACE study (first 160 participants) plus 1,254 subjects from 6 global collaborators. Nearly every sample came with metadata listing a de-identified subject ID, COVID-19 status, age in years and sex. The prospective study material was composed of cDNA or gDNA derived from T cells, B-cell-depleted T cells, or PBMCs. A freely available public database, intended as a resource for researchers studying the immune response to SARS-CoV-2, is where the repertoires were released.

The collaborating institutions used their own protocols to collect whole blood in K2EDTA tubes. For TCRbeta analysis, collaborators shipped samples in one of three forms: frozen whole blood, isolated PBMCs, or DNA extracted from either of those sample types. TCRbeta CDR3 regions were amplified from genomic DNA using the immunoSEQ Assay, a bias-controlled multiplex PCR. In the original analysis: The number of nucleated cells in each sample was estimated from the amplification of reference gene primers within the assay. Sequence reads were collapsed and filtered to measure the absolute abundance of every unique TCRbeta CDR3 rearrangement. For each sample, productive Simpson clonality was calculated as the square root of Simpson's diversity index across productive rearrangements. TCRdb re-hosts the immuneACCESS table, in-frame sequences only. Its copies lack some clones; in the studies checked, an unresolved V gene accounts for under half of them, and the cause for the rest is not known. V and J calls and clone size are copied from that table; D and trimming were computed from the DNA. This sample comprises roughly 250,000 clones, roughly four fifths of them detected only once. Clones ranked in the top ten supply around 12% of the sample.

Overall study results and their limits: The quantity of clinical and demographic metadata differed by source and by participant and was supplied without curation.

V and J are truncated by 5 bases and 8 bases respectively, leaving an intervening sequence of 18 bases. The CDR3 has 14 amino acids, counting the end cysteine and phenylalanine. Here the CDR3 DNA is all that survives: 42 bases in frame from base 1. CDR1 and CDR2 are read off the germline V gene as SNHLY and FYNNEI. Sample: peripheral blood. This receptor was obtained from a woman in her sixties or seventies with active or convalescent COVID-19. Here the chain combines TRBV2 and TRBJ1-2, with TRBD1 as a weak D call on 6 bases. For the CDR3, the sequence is CASSPGTPRGGYTF. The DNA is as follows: TGTGCCAGCAGTCCTGGGACACCCCGAGGAGGCTACACCTTC.